A single TCR beta chain is shown here with its context. These data are taken from a study of blood T cell repertoires in COVID-19. Overall study: T cells, B-cell-depleted T cells, or PBMCs provided the cDNA or gDNA that served as material.

Measured with immunoSEQ multiplex PCR; TCRdb has only the in-frame clones, and not every one. The repertoire holds around 200,000 clones, with around 80% as singletons. The CDR3 has 16 amino acids. The germline CDR1 and CDR2 sequences are SGHRS and YFSETQ. Losses at the gene ends were 0 bases for V and 1 base for J; bases not matched to a gene: 2. Those enrolled, adults aged 18 to 89 years, came from under 25 US areas. The sequence derives from a middle-aged woman with acute COVID-19. Sequences were obtained from PBMCs or T cells enriched from blood (not recorded which). The chain is built from TRBV5-1 and TRBJ2-5; TRBD1 agrees at 11 bases. The DNA for the CDR3 is TGCGCCAGCAGCTTGGCTGGACAGGGGGCCCAAGAGACCCAGTACTTC. Amino acids: CASSLAGQGAQETQYF.